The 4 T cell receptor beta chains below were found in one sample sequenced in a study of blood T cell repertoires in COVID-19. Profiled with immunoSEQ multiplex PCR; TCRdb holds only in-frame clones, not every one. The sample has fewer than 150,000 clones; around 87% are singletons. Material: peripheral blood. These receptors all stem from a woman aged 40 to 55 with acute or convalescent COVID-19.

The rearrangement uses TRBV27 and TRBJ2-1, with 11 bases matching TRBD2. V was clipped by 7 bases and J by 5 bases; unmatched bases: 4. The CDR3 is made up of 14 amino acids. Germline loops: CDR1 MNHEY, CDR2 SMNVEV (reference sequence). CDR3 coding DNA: TGTGCCAGCATCGGGACTAGCGGTCACAATGAGCAGTTCTTC. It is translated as CASIGTSGHNEQFF.

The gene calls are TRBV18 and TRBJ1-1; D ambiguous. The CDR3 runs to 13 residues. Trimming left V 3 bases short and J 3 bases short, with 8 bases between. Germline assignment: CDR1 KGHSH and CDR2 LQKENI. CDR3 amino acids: CASSPMSYTEAFF. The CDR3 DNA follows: TGTGCCAGCTCACCTATGAGCTACACTGAAGCTTTCTTT.

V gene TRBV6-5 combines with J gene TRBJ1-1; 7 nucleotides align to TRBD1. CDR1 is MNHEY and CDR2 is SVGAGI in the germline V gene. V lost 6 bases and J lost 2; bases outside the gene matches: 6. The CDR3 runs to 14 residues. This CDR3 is CASRGTAKNTEAFF. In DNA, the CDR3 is TGTGCCAGCAGAGGGACAGCGAAAAACACTGAAGCTTTCTTT.

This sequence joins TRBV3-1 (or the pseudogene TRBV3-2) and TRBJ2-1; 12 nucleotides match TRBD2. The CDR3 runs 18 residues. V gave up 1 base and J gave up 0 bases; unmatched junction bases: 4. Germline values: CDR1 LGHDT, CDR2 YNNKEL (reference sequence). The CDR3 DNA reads TGTGCCAGCAGCCAAGGACTAGCGGGGGACCACTCCTACAATGAGCAGTTCTTC. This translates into CASSQGLAGDHSYNEQFF.